The clone carrying this TCR beta chain was found once. The target antigen is unknown. The record originates from a study of siplizumab effects on memory and regulatory T cells. The germline V gene has CDR1 SGHVS and CDR2 FQNEAQ. The trim removed 5 bases at V and 4 bases at J, leaving 15 bases unmatched. CDR3 length: 18 amino acids. Study conclusions and caveats: Roughly 80-95% of proliferating CD4+ or CD8+ clones defied assignment to a naive or memory phenotype. Naive T cells apparently outstripped memory cells in diversity and seemed major alloresponse contributors.

TCR templates numbering approximately 9.3 x 10^4 were assayed per sample. Method: immunoSEQ multiplex PCR; TCRdb's copy keeps in-frame clones and lacks some. This table holds 85,000 to 130,000 clones, around 92% found once. The sequencing input was Tregs sorted from blood. V is TRBV7-8 and J is TRBJ1-4; TRBD1 matches 8 bases. The TCR comes from a human donor in good health. DNA of the CDR3: TGTGCCAGCAGCCCCGGCGACAGGGGAGGGTTTGGTAATGAAAAACTGTTTTTT. Translation: CASSPGDRGGFGNEKLFF.